This T cell receptor beta chain was found in a study of shared clonotypes between healthy human individuals. Study-wide results and caveats: Sampling included only blood; tissue repertoires likely differ.

CDR1 is MNHEY and CDR2 is SMNVEV in the germline V gene (reference sequence). Trimming removed 10 bases at V and 0 bases at J, with 12 bases between. This CDR3 is 14 amino acids long. Terminally differentiated effector memory CD45RA+ cells were excluded from the naive CD8 cells, which were CD45RO-negative and positively selected for CCR7. Sequencing was at deep level. For each subset, genomic DNA was distributed in equal portions over several immunoSEQ plates. Clones were sequenced by immunoSEQ multiplex PCR, and TCRdb holds only the in-frame ones, with some missing. The sample comprises about 2.1 million clones, over 85% of which are singletons, and approximately 1.6% rests with the top ten. This clone was observed once. Its target is unknown.

The chain links TRBV27 to TRBJ2-2; D ambiguous. Sequenced sample: naive CD8+ T cells from PBMCs. This TCR was sampled from a man younger than 30 in good health. Some clones in this sample may be carry-over from other donors' samples. The CDR3 is CATQLVSNTGELFF. The CDR3, as DNA: TGTGCCACCCAGTTGGTTTCGAACACCGGGGAGCTGTTTTTT.